This T cell receptor beta chain was sequenced during a study of response to subunit inactivated influenza vaccine. V lost 1 base and J lost 4; bases outside the gene matches: 8. CDR1 DFQATT and CDR2 SNEGSKA come from the germline V gene (reference sequence). This CDR3 comprises 16 residues. This clonotype was seen a few times. Antigen specificity is unknown. Whole-study results and caveats: A suggestion made by the authors is that each seasonal influenza vaccination recruits few new T cells.

TCRdb re-analysed the RT-PCR reads in MiXCR, keeping a single row per CDR3 protein. This table has around 300,000 distinct CDR3 sequences, 20% to 25% appearing once. The receptor was isolated from a man aged 45 to 70 who received an inactivated influenza vaccine. The sequencing used PBMCs from blood, collected less than 22 months after vaccination. The chain has TRBV20-1 and TRBJ1-5, with 9 nucleotides matching TRBD1. The CDR3 here is CSARGTGEISNQPQHF. The CDR3 DNA follows: TGCAGTGCTAGAGGGACAGGGGAAATTAGTAATCAGCCCCAGCATTTT.